Following are 3 T cell receptor beta chains from one sample sequenced in a study of immune cell composition in non-small cell lung cancer. Some clones are missing from TCRdb's copy, which holds only in-frame ones; the method was immunoSEQ multiplex PCR. The data contain fewer than 6,500 clones, roughly 80% of them seen just once; the ten biggest clones take up 22%. Sequencing was carried out using lung tumor tissue. The source is a human donor with non-small cell lung cancer.

The table lists this clone with a few counts. V and J are TRBV6-5 and TRBJ2-4; TRBD1 might be the D (5 bases). Trimming shortened V by 6 bases and J by 2 bases, and 5 bases separated the two germline ends. CDR1 MNHEY and CDR2 SVGAGI come from the germline V gene. This CDR3 is 12 amino acids long. The CDR3 spells CASRDTKNIQYF. CDR3 coding DNA: TGTGCCAGCAGGGACACCAAAAACATTCAGTACTTC.

The chain is built from TRBV7-2 and TRBJ1-1; D ambiguous. V was pared by 5 bases and J by 0 bases, with 13 bases between. The CDR3 runs to 15 residues. Germline CDR1 reads SGHTA; CDR2 reads FQGNSA. The CDR3 coding sequence is TGTGCCAGCAGCCTTACCCCAGGTGTGAACACTGAAGCTTTCTTT. As protein: CASSLTPGVNTEAFF.

The gene calls are TRBV5-4 and TRBJ2-3; 8 nucleotides agree with TRBD2. Germline CDR1 and CDR2: SGHNT and YYREEE (reference sequence). Trimming cost V 0 bases and J 7 bases; bases outside gene matches: 4. The CDR3 extends over 14 amino acids. The DNA of the CDR3 is TGTGCCAGCAGCTTGGCGGGGGGGGGATATACGCAGTATTTT. Its protein product is CASSLAGGGYTQYF.